This T cell receptor (beta chain) was observed in a study of blood T cell repertoires in COVID-19. Study details: From T cells, B-cell-depleted T cells, or PBMCs came the material, which was cDNA or gDNA.

The germline CDR1 and CDR2 sequences are SGHRS and YFSETQ. CDR3 length equals 15 residues. Trimming pared 4 bases from V and 5 bases from J, leaving 13 bases between. Source study methods: It was from reference gene primer amplification that nucleated cell counts were estimated. Using immunoSEQ multiplex PCR, the repertoire was profiled, and TCRdb retains in-frame clones only, with some absent. The D gene and trimming were derived from the DNA, and the V and J assignments and clone size from that table. The sample gives 350,000 to 400,000 clones, more than 70% of which show up once; 3% is in the top ten.

The rearrangement joins TRBV5-1 to TRBJ1-6, with a weak D call TRBD1 (5 bases). What was sequenced was peripheral blood. The sequence derives from a woman in her twenties or thirties with COVID-19, enrolled during active disease. CDR3 amino acids: CASSRGVPDNSPLHF. The CDR3 DNA reads as TGCGCCAGCAGCCGGGGGGTACCAGATAATTCACCCCTCCACTTT.